These 15 T cell receptor beta chains came from one sample sequenced in a study of blood T cell repertoires in COVID-19. This table comes from immunoSEQ multiplex PCR, and its TCRdb copy is limited to in-frame clones, with some not included. The table lists 220,000 or so clones, roughly 84% of them singletons, with 6.8% in the top ten. The specimen sequenced was PBMCs or T cells enriched from blood (not recorded which). These receptors originate from a woman aged 40 to 50 who had recovered from COVID-19.

This clone appeared a few times. The chain employs TRBV27 and TRBJ1-2; D may be TRBD1 (6 bases). The CDR3 runs to 13 residues. Trimming removed 2 bases from V and 3 bases from J, with 7 bases in between. Germline V gives CDR1 MNHEY, CDR2 SMNVEV (reference sequence). CDR3 nucleotide sequence: TGTGCCAGCAGTTTACAGGGGTACTATGGCTACACCTTC. It encodes CASSLQGYYGYTF.

This sequence joins TRBV11-2 and TRBJ1-3, with 8 nucleotides matching TRBD1. J lost 4 bases, V lost 3 bases, and 8 bases had no gene match. The CDR3 is 16 residues long. Per germline, CDR1 SGHAT and CDR2 FQNNGV. The CDR3 protein is CASSLDRATGGNTIYF. DNA of the CDR3: TGTGCCAGCAGCTTGGACAGGGCAACCGGGGGAAACACCATATATTTT. Combining the CDR3 with reference TRBV11-2 and TRBJ1-3 gives the whole variable domain EAGVAQSPRYKIIEKRQSVAFWCNPISGHATLYWYQQILGQGPKLLIQFQNNGVVDDSQLPKDRFSAERLKGVDSTLKIQPAKLEDSAVYLCASSLDRATGGNTIYFGEGSWLTVV.

The chain links TRBV28 to TRBJ1-2; no clear D. V was clipped by 8 bases and J by 8 bases, with 9 bases between them. CDR3 length: 10 residues. The germline V gene encodes CDR1 MDHEN and CDR2 SYDVKM. The chain's CDR3 is CASLSGGYTF. For the CDR3, the DNA is TGTGCCAGCCTGAGCGGGGGCTACACCTTC.

Details on this clone: The junction and the germline gene differ at one end; a read error may be behind it. The J gene is TRBJ2-2, the V gene TRBV18, with D unclear. This CDR3 region has 13 residues. The germline CDR1 and CDR2 sequences are KGHSH and LQKENI. In DNA, the CDR3 is TGTGCCAACTCACCACCGAACCGGGGGGAGCTGTTTTTT. Amino acid sequence: CANSPPNRGELFF.

V and J are TRBV5-1 and TRBJ1-1; D is unclear. The germline gives CDR1 SGHRS, CDR2 YFSETQ. This CDR3 contains 13 residues. Trimming pared 7 bases from V and 1 base from J, leaving 11 bases between. The CDR3 coding sequence is TGCGCCAGCGTAGGAGGCCCGAACACTGAAGCTTTCTTT. This translates into CASVGGPNTEAFF.

The rearrangement uses TRBV28 and TRBJ2-1; TRBD1 agrees at 7 bases. Per germline, CDR1 MDHEN and CDR2 SYDVKM. This CDR3 spans 18 amino acids. V was pared by 6 bases and J by 2 bases, with 16 bases of the junction left unmatched. For the CDR3, the DNA is TGTGCCAGCAGCCCAGGGACAGTAAGCTATCCCACCTACAATGAGCAGTTCTTC. Residues: CASSPGTVSYPTYNEQFF.

Only a few counts were recorded for this clone. V and J are TRBV30 and TRBJ2-7; 13 bases fit TRBD2. J gave up 7 bases and V 2 bases, and 5 bases lay outside the gene matches. Germline V gene sequence: CDR1 GTSNPN, CDR2 SVGIG (reference sequence). The CDR3 length is 14 residues. CDR3 protein: CAWSWTSGSVEQYF. The CDR3, as DNA: TGTGCCTGGAGTTGGACTAGCGGGAGTGTTGAGCAGTACTTC.

The chain links TRBV19 to TRBJ1-3; a weak D match, TRBD1 (5 bases). This CDR3 has 16 residues. Trimming left V 9 bases short and J 0 bases short, with 18 bases between. Germline-derived CDR1 and CDR2 are LNHDA and SQIVND (reference sequence). The CDR3 nucleotides are TGTGCCAGCGACTTAGGACATTCGACCTCTGGAAACACCATATATTTT. Translated, it gives CASDLGHSTSGNTIYF.

The rearrangement uses TRBV25-1 and TRBJ2-6; 8 positions match TRBD1. CDR3 length: 17 amino acids. V was clipped by 6 bases and J by 3 bases; unmatched bases: 10. CDR1 is MGHDK, CDR2 SYGVNS, per germline. The chain's CDR3 is CASSYLGQGGGANVLTF. The CDR3 DNA reads as TGTGCCAGCAGCTACCTCGGACAGGGCGGTGGGGCCAACGTCCTGACTTTC.

This sequence joins TRBV7-2 and TRBJ2-5; TRBD2 agrees at 9 bases. Germline V gives CDR1 SGHTA, CDR2 FQGNSA. J was trimmed by 1 base and V by 1 base; bases with no gene match: 4. The CDR3 contains 16 residues. Written as DNA, the CDR3 is TGTGCCAGCAGCTTAGTTTCTAGCGGGGCCCAAGAGACCCAGTACTTC. It codes for CASSLVSSGAQETQYF.

The CDR3 DNA is TGTGCCAGCAGCTTGGGGAGCCCCGGGGAGACCCAGTACTTC. Its translation: CASSLGSPGETQYF. The rearrangement links TRBV5-4 to TRBJ2-5, with D uncertain. Trimming took 0 bases from V and 5 from J, leaving 11 bases between them. The CDR3 is 14 residues long. Germline V lookup: CDR1 SGHNT, CDR2 YYREEE (reference sequence).

V gene TRBV5-1 combines with J gene TRBJ2-2; no clear D gene. CDR1 and CDR2 (germline): SGHRS, YFSETQ. The ends were cut back, 2 bases at V and 5 bases at J, with 16 bases in the middle. This CDR3 contains 16 residues. CDR3 in DNA: TGCGCCAGCAGCTTACCCGAGGAAGTTTGGACCGGGGAGCTGTTTTTT. The encoded protein is CASSLPEEVWTGELFF.

The chain uses TRBV5-1 and TRBJ1-1; 11 nucleotides agree with TRBD1. V trimming: 2 bases; J trimming: 0 bases; junction bases outside the gene matches: 6. Germline V gene data show CDR1 as SGHRS and CDR2 as YFSETQ. The CDR3 is 17 residues long. DNA for the CDR3: TGCGCCAGCAGCTTTGGACAGGGGGCCGGGATGAACACTGAAGCTTTCTTT. This translates into CASSFGQGAGMNTEAFF.

The V call is TRBV6-5, the J call TRBJ1-2; 9 nucleotides line up with TRBD1. With 6 bases clipped from V and 3 bases from J, the junction kept 8 bases outside the gene matches. The CDR3 is made up of 15 amino acids. Germline V lookup: CDR1 MNHEY, CDR2 SVGAGI. CDR3: CASSDPTGGHYGYTF. The CDR3, as DNA: TGTGCCAGCAGCGACCCGACAGGGGGACACTATGGCTACACCTTC.

This rearrangement joins TRBV29-1 to TRBJ2-7; 9 nucleotides align to TRBD2. V dropped 8 bases and J dropped 4; count of bases not matched to a gene: 9. Germline V gives CDR1 SQVTM, CDR2 ANQGSEA. The CDR3 is made up of 13 amino acids. The CDR3 spells CSTRGGRGYEQYF. The DNA for the CDR3 is TGCAGCACCCGGGGCGGGAGGGGGTACGAGCAGTACTTC.